The entry below describes one TCR beta chain. One end of the junction varies from germline; a read error may be responsible. Sequencing of TCR beta was carried out in blood CD8+ and CD4+ T cells. TEMRA cells were enriched by FACS, and CD4+ and CD8+ T cells were negatively isolated. This CDR3 has 18 residues. Germline V gives CDR1 LGHNA, CDR2 YNFKEQ. RNA totalling roughly 0.45 to 1 ug underwent reverse transcription with random hexamers. Amplification of TCR beta CDR3 by immunoSEQ multiplex PCR spanned 54 Vbeta and 13 Jbeta. Each CDR3 protein is one row after TCRdb ran MiXCR on the immunoSEQ multiplex PCR reads. Among roughly 150,000 distinct CDR3 sequences listed, just over 90% were seen once. The record originates from a study of CD8 T cells in Susac syndrome.

This clonotype was sampled from a human donor in good health. Sequencing input: CD4+ T cells from PBMCs. The chain uses TRBV4-2 and TRBJ2-7; TRBD1 matches at 11 bases. As DNA, the CDR3 is TGTGCCAGCAGCCAAGAATCAAAAAGGACAGGGGGCTCCCACGAGCAGTACTTC. Its protein is CASSQESKRTGGSHEQYF.